The rows below give T cell receptor beta chains drawn from one sample of a study of cytomegalovirus exposure and HLA in healthy donors. Profiling relied on immunoSEQ multiplex PCR, and the TCRdb table lists in-frame clones only, not all of them. Seen here are approximately 110,000 clones, 77% observed once, and the top ten hold around 13%. The sequencing input was PBMCs. The receptors originated from a woman aged 40 to 49 in good health and CMV-seropositive. CDR3s include the opening cysteine and the closing phenylalanine or tryptophan. Each record gives: V gene, clone size, D gene, J gene, CDR3 protein, CDR3 DNA. A D gene is named only where the DNA matches it firmly. Part of the rows lack a size; the others show once, few, many or a class for expanded clones.

V: TRBV10-3
size: once
D: TRBD2
J: TRBJ2-6
CDR3: CAIQGLTGANVLTF
DNA: TGTGCCATTCAGGGACTAACTGGGGCCAACGTCCTGACTTTC

V: TRBV21-1
size: few
D: NA
J: TRBJ2-6
CDR3: CASSREVHSGANVLTF
DNA: TGTGCCAGCAGCAGGGAGGTCCACTCTGGGGCCAACGTCCTGACTTTC

V: TRBV18
size: once
D: TRBD1
J: TRBJ1-3
CDR3: CASSPGQGANGNTIYF
DNA: TGTGCCAGCTCACCGGGACAGGGTGCAAATGGAAACACCATATATTTT

V: TRBV6-5
size: NA
D: TRBD2
J: TRBJ2-3
CDR3: CASSFGTSDTDTQYF
DNA: TGTGCCAGCAGTTTTGGGACTAGCGACACAGATACGCAGTATTTT

V: TRBV25-1
size: NA
D: NA
J: TRBJ2-1
CDR3: CASSESGSDPYNEQFF
DNA: TGTGCCAGCAGTGAAAGTGGTAGCGACCCCTACAATGAGCAGTTCTTC

V: TRBV5-4
size: NA
D: NA
J: TRBJ2-2
CDR3: CASSLGAGLRNTGELFF
DNA: TGTGCCAGCAGCTTGGGGGCAGGACTAAGGAACACCGGGGAGCTGTTTTTT

V: TRBV6-5
size: NA
D: TRBD1
J: TRBJ2-6
CDR3: CASSFQGAGANVLTF
DNA: TGTGCCAGCAGTTTCCAGGGGGCTGGGGCCAACGTCCTGACTTTC

V: TRBV6-5
size: once
D: NA
J: TRBJ1-5
CDR3: CASSPPYYQPQHF
DNA: TGTGCCAGCAGTCCCCCTTATTATCAGCCCCAGCATTTT

V: TRBV5-1
size: NA
D: TRBD2
J: TRBJ2-3
CDR3: CASSLGSASGSTDTQYF
DNA: TGCGCCAGCAGCTTGGGTAGCGCTAGCGGTTCCACAGATACGCAGTATTTT

V: TRBV27
size: NA
D: NA
J: TRBJ2-1
CDR3: CASSTRETVSSYNEQFF
DNA: TGTGCCAGCAGTACACGGGAGACGGTTAGCTCCTACAATGAGCAGTTCTTC

V: TRBV23-1
size: NA
D: NA
J: TRBJ1-6
CDR3: CASSQCYRPKFDSPLHF
DNA: TGCGCCAGCAGTCAATGCTACAGGCCGAAGTTTGATTCACCCCTCCACTTT

V: TRBV10-3
size: NA
D: TRBD1
J: TRBJ1-1
CDR3: CAISESIGTAEAFF
DNA: TGTGCCATCAGTGAGTCGATCGGGACAGCTGAAGCTTTCTTT

V: TRBV28
size: NA
D: NA
J: TRBJ1-1
CDR3: CASSPLQGTEAFF
DNA: TGTGCCAGCAGTCCACTCCAGGGTACTGAAGCTTTCTTT

V: TRBV2
size: NA
D: TRBD2
J: TRBJ2-7
CDR3: CASSEASGRNYEQYF
DNA: TGTGCCAGCAGTGAGGCTAGCGGGAGGAACTACGAGCAGTACTTC

V: TRBV30
size: NA
D: NA
J: TRBJ1-2
CDR3: CAWSVPGTRANYGYTF
DNA: TGTGCCTGGAGTGTACCTGGGACAAGAGCTAACTATGGCTACACCTTC

V: TRBV6-1
size: NA
D: NA
J: TRBJ2-2
CDR3: CASSSRLNTGELFF
DNA: TGTGCCAGCAGTTCCCGACTGAACACCGGGGAGCTGTTTTTT

V: TRBV10-3
size: NA
D: TRBD1
J: TRBJ2-4
CDR3: CATLDRGERNIQYF
DNA: TGTGCCACCTTGGACAGGGGAGAACGAAACATTCAGTACTTC

V: TRBV6-4
size: few
D: NA
J: TRBJ2-7
CDR3: CASSGPPGPGHYEQYF
DNA: TGTGCCAGCAGTGGCCCACCGGGTCCTGGCCACTACGAGCAGTACTTC

V: TRBV4-1
size: few
D: NA
J: TRBJ1-4
CDR3: CASSQLPMGVLNEKLFF
DNA: TGCGCCAGCAGCCAACTCCCAATGGGCGTACTTAATGAAAAACTGTTTTTT

V: TRBV25-1
size: NA
D: NA
J: TRBJ1-6
CDR3: CASRAEQGTNSPLHF
DNA: TGTGCCAGCAGGGCGGAACAGGGTACTAATTCACCCCTCCACTTT

V: TRBV7-3
size: few
D: NA
J: TRBJ2-3
CDR3: CASSLNPAGTDTQYF
DNA: TGTGCCAGCAGCTTAAATCCAGCGGGCACAGATACGCAGTATTTT

V: TRBV10-3
size: few
D: TRBD2
J: TRBJ2-1
CDR3: CAITKAGVGNEQFF
DNA: TGTGCCATCACTAAAGCGGGAGTAGGGAATGAGCAGTTCTTC

V: TRBV30
size: NA
D: NA
J: TRBJ2-5
CDR3: CAWSVGWREGTQYF
DNA: TGTGCCTGGAGTGTTGGTTGGCGGGAAGGGACCCAGTACTTC

V: TRBV13
size: NA
D: NA
J: TRBJ2-7
CDR3: CASSFLLDVERGEQYF
DNA: TGTGCCAGCAGCTTCCTTTTGGACGTCGAACGGGGAGAGCAGTACTTC

V: TRBV9
size: NA
D: NA
J: TRBJ2-5
CDR3: CASSARTNQETQYF
DNA: TGTGCCAGCAGCGCGAGGACTAACCAAGAGACCCAGTACTTC

V: TRBV7-8
size: NA
D: TRBD2
J: TRBJ2-1
CDR3: CASSLSGRDNEQFF
DNA: TGTGCCAGCAGCTTAAGCGGGAGAGATAATGAGCAGTTCTTC

V: TRBV7-8
size: once
D: NA
J: TRBJ1-2
CDR3: CASSLARQNYGYTF
DNA: TGTGCCAGCAGCTTAGCAAGACAGAACTATGGCTACACCTTC

V: TRBV5-1
size: NA
D: NA
J: TRBJ1-1
CDR3: CASRSTTGSGGEAFF
DNA: TGCGCCAGCAGATCAACTACAGGGTCGGGTGGTGAAGCTTTCTTT

V: TRBV28
size: NA
D: NA
J: TRBJ1-6
CDR3: CASSLPGSGNSPLHF
DNA: TGTGCCAGCAGTTTACCAGGGTCTGGGAATTCACCCCTCCACTTT

V: TRBV19
size: NA
D: TRBD1
J: TRBJ1-2
CDR3: CASSPQGGFNYGYTF
DNA: TGTGCCAGTAGTCCACAGGGGGGCTTTAACTATGGCTACACCTTC

V: TRBV28
size: once
D: NA
J: TRBJ1-2
CDR3: CASSLGALLLYGYTF
DNA: TGTGCCAGCAGTTTGGGGGCTCTCCTCTTATATGGCTACACCTTC

V: TRBV4-1
size: NA
D: TRBD2
J: TRBJ2-4
CDR3: CASSPTMGLAANTLYF
DNA: TGCGCCAGCAGCCCGACAATGGGGCTAGCGGCCAACACTTTGTACTTC

V: TRBV28
size: few
D: NA
J: TRBJ1-5
CDR3: CASSSPRQTNQPQHF
DNA: TGTGCCAGCAGTTCCCCTCGACAGACTAATCAGCCCCAGCATTTT

V: TRBV7-2
size: NA
D: TRBD1
J: TRBJ2-1
CDR3: CASSLDQGVYNEQFF
DNA: TGTGCCAGCAGCTTAGACCAGGGGGTCTACAATGAGCAGTTCTTC

V: TRBV28
size: NA
D: NA
J: TRBJ1-1
CDR3: CASSPPWRGGGTEAFF
DNA: TGTGCCAGCAGTCCGCCGTGGAGGGGGGGAGGCACTGAAGCTTTCTTT

V: TRBV28
size: NA
D: TRBD2
J: TRBJ2-7
CDR3: CASSPSGSGSYEQYF
DNA: TGTGCCAGCAGTCCGAGTGGTAGCGGGAGCTACGAGCAGTACTTC

V: TRBV9
size: NA
D: TRBD1
J: TRBJ1-2
CDR3: CASSVTPGGNYGYTF
DNA: TGTGCCAGCAGCGTAACCCCAGGGGGCAACTATGGCTACACCTTC

V: TRBV28
size: NA
D: TRBD2
J: TRBJ2-1
CDR3: CASSQTSGSYNEQFF
DNA: TGTGCCAGCAGCCAGACTAGCGGGAGTTACAATGAGCAGTTCTTC

V: TRBV2
size: NA
D: NA
J: TRBJ1-2
CDR3: CASSENRVASYGYTF
DNA: TGTGCCAGCAGTGAGAACAGGGTGGCTTCTTATGGCTACACCTTC

V: TRBV6-6
size: NA
D: NA
J: TRBJ2-7
CDR3: CASSYYSGTLIYEQYF
DNA: TGTGCCAGCAGTTATTATTCCGGGACTCTCATCTACGAGCAGTACTTC

V: TRBV7-6
size: NA
D: TRBD1
J: TRBJ1-5
CDR3: CASSSGQYNQPQHF
DNA: TGTGCCAGCAGCTCGGGACAGTACAATCAGCCCCAGCATTTT

V: TRBV19
size: once
D: NA
J: TRBJ2-3
CDR3: CASSNVGSGTDTQYF
DNA: TGTGCCAGTAGCAATGTGGGTAGCGGCACAGATACGCAGTATTTT

V: TRBV29-1
size: NA
D: NA
J: TRBJ1-5
CDR3: CSVGGSPREPQHF
DNA: TGCAGCGTGGGGGGGAGCCCGCGGGAGCCCCAGCATTTT

V: TRBV5-4
size: NA
D: NA
J: TRBJ2-7
CDR3: CASSPSGGSYEQYF
DNA: TGTGCCAGCAGCCCTTCCGGGGGTTCCTACGAGCAGTACTTC

V: TRBV13
size: NA
D: NA
J: TRBJ2-2
CDR3: CASSLARGRGTGELFF
DNA: TGTGCCAGCAGCTTAGCTCGGGGGAGAGGCACCGGGGAGCTGTTTTTT

V: TRBV6-6
size: NA
D: NA
J: TRBJ1-5
CDR3: CASSKPDQPQHF
DNA: TGTGCCAGCAGTAAGCCGGATCAGCCCCAGCATTTT

V: TRBV12-5
size: NA
D: NA
J: TRBJ2-3
CDR3: CASGLSAKDTQYF
DNA: TGTGCTAGTGGTTTGAGCGCGAAGGATACGCAGTATTTT

V: TRBV2
size: few
D: NA
J: TRBJ1-4
CDR3: CASRGGTQPITKLFF
DNA: TGTGCCAGCCGGGGGGGGACCCAACCGATTACAAAACTGTTTTTT

V: TRBV6-4
size: NA
D: TRBD1
J: TRBJ1-2
CDR3: CASSDFETGRCYGYTF
DNA: TGTGCCAGCAGTGACTTCGAGACAGGGCGATGCTATGGCTACACCTTC

V: TRBV6-6
size: NA
D: NA
J: TRBJ2-7
CDR3: CASSYSPGVGEQYF
DNA: TGTGCCAGCAGTTACTCGCCAGGGGTGGGAGAGCAGTACTTC

V: TRBV30
size: NA
D: NA
J: TRBJ2-7
CDR3: CAWSSLFYEQYF
DNA: TGTGCCTGGAGTTCCCTTTTCTACGAGCAGTACTTC

V: TRBV5-4
size: few
D: NA
J: TRBJ1-2
CDR3: CASSHEDFRNNYGYTF
DNA: TGTGCCAGCAGCCATGAAGATTTCAGAAATAACTATGGCTACACCTTC

V: TRBV2
size: NA
D: NA
J: TRBJ2-5
CDR3: CATEGDQETQYF
DNA: TGTGCCACCGAGGGGGACCAAGAGACCCAGTACTTC

V: TRBV6-6
size: NA
D: NA
J: TRBJ2-5
CDR3: CASSYSAGMETQYF
DNA: TGTGCCAGCAGTTACTCAGCAGGGATGGAGACCCAGTACTTC

V: TRBV9
size: NA
D: NA
J: TRBJ2-2
CDR3: CASSVVTGELFF
DNA: TGTGCCAGCAGCGTAGTAACCGGGGAGCTGTTTTTT

V: TRBV10-3
size: NA
D: NA
J: TRBJ2-2
CDR3: CAISLNTGELFF
DNA: TGTGCCATCAGTTTAAACACCGGGGAGCTGTTTTTT

V: TRBV14
size: NA
D: NA
J: TRBJ2-3
CDR3: CASSQAAGITDTQYF
DNA: TGTGCCAGCAGCCAAGCTGCGGGGATCACAGATACGCAGTATTTT

V: TRBV25-1
size: NA
D: NA
J: TRBJ2-7
CDR3: CASSASSPGSSYEQYF
DNA: TGTGCCAGCAGTGCTAGTTCCCCCGGATCCTCCTACGAGCAGTACTTC

V: TRBV2
size: few
D: NA
J: TRBJ2-2
CDR3: CASSEVQGSTGELFF
DNA: TGTGCCAGCAGTGAGGTTCAGGGTAGCACCGGGGAGCTGTTTTTT